The 26 T cell receptor beta chains below were found in one sample sequenced in a study of Graves' ophthalmopathy and Graves' hyperthyroidism (dated by TCRdb to between 2018 and 2020). The instrument given in TCRdb is Illumina HiSeq 2000. For repertoire sequencing, TCR beta CDR3 regions were amplified from RNA transcripts. The first round of RT-PCR was done with HTBI primers and the Qiagen OneStep RT-PCR kit, and was followed by a second round of multiplex PCR, then size selection and purification. TCRdb passed the public sequencing reads through fastp at Q25 and MiXCR, retaining productive beta sequences. Each CDR3 protein gets just one entry, which takes the most common genes and DNA from the rows behind it. The sample records about 740,000 distinct CDR3 sequences, around 40% of which are singletons. About 40% of the sample belongs to the ten largest clones. The source material was peripheral blood. These receptors originate from an adult man with Graves' ophthalmopathy.

V gene TRBV20-1 combines with J gene TRBJ1-4; 7 nucleotides match TRBD1. V was clipped by 1 base and J by 8 bases; unmatched bases: 7. The germline CDR1 and CDR2 sequences are DFQATT and SNEGSKA (reference sequence). This CDR3 comprises 14 residues. CDR3 coding DNA: TGCAGTGCTAGAGTAGACAGGGCCGGCGAAAAACTGTTTTTT. Translating gives CSARVDRAGEKLFF.

This chain connects TRBV19 to TRBJ1-2, with a weak D call TRBD1 (5 bases). With 3 bases removed from V and 8 bases from J, the gap between germline ends came to 19 bases. The CDR3 covers 15 residues. Germline assignment: CDR1 LNHDA and CDR2 SQIVND (reference sequence). CDR3 in DNA: TGTGCCAGTAGTATCTCTCTTGGAGGAAGGGACGGCTACACCTTC. Amino acid sequence: CASSISLGGRDGYTF.

The chain employs TRBV7-9 and TRBJ1-2; the match to TRBD1 covers 8 bases. Trimming at V came to 3 bases and at J to 8 bases, leaving 11 bases not matched to a gene. The germline V gene has CDR1 SEHNR and CDR2 FQNEAQ (reference sequence). The CDR3 has 15 residues. CDR3 in DNA: TGTGCCAGCAGCTTTAAAGAACAGGGGGTCCGCGGCTACACCTTC. Translating it yields CASSFKEQGVRGYTF.

This chain uses TRBV24-1 with TRBJ1-5; D not certain. Trimming cost V 5 bases and J 2 bases, with 9 bases left between them. The CDR3 extends over 14 amino acids. Per the germline V gene, CDR1 is KGHDR and CDR2 is SFDVKD. As DNA, the CDR3 is TGTGCCACCAGTGCTAGACGGGGCAATCAGCCCCAGCATTTT. It yields the protein CATSARRGNQPQHF.

This clonotype was counted ten times or more. V is TRBV19 and J is TRBJ2-2; TRBD2 is a possible D gene (6 bases). V lost 3 bases and J lost 2, with 10 bases in between. The CDR3 is 15 amino acids. The germline CDR1 and CDR2 sequences are LNHDA and SQIVND (reference sequence). The CDR3 region is CASSISGRNTGELFF. DNA for the CDR3: TGTGCCAGTAGTATCAGCGGGCGTAACACCGGGGAGCTGTTTTTT.

A remark on this clonotype: Germline and junction disagree at one end, which may indicate a read error. V is TRBV10-3 and J is TRBJ1-6, with D perhaps TRBD1 (5 bases). Germline V gene lookup returns CDR1 ENHRY and CDR2 SYGVKD. CDR3 size: 17 residues. CDR3 coding DNA: TGTGCCAGCAGTCCTCACGGGGGGAGCTCCTATAATTCACCCCTCCACTTT. It specifies CASSPHGGSSYNSPLHF.

Concerning this clonotype itself: One end of the junction is discordant with germline, which a read error may explain. The chain joins TRBV5-1 to TRBJ1-6; D gene unclear. This CDR3 has 12 residues. In germline, CDR1 is SGHRS, CDR2 YFSETQ. CDR3: CAGSFYNSPLHF. The DNA of the CDR3 is TGCGCCGGCAGCTTCTATAATTCACCCCTCCACTTT. Using reference TRBV5-1 and TRBJ1-6 for the parts outside the CDR3, the full variable domain is KAGVTQTPRYLIKTRGQQVTLSCSPISGHRSVSWYQQTPGQGLQFLFEYFSETQRNKGNFPGRFSGRQFSNSRSEMNVSTLELGDSALYLCAGSFYNSPLHFGNGTRLTVT.

The rearrangement uses TRBV6-6 and TRBJ2-7; 7 bases are a match to TRBD1. Germline assignment: CDR1 MNHNY and CDR2 SVGAGI (reference sequence). The CDR3 extends over 14 amino acids. The trim removed 6 bases at V and 2 bases at J, leaving 7 bases unmatched. The CDR3 is CASRRSGTAYEQYF. In DNA form, the CDR3 reads TGTGCCAGCAGAAGATCCGGGACAGCCTACGAGCAGTACTTC.

V usage is TRBV29-1 and J usage is TRBJ2-7, with 10 nucleotides matching TRBD2. Germline CDR1 is SQVTM and CDR2 is ANQGSEA. This CDR3 contains 14 residues. V was pared by 2 bases and J by 7 bases, with 8 bases of the junction left unmatched. In DNA, the CDR3 is TGCAGCGTTGAACTAGCGGGAGAACCGCGAGAGCAGTACTTC. It codes for CSVELAGEPREQYF.

The chain recombines TRBV25-1 with TRBJ1-3; TRBD1 matches at 7 bases. Unmatched junction bases numbered 3, after V lost 6 bases and J lost 4 bases. In germline, CDR1 is MGHDK, CDR2 SYGVNS. The CDR3 covers 13 residues. The CDR3 spells CASRGTAGNTIYF. Here the CDR3 DNA reads TGTGCCAGCAGAGGGACAGCGGGAAACACCATATATTTT.

This clonotype was detected ten times or more. The chain combines TRBV6-1 with TRBJ1-1; D ambiguous. Germline V gene data show CDR1 as MNHNS and CDR2 as SASEGT. The CDR3 runs 13 residues. Between the trimmed V and J ends, which lost 1 base and 7 bases, there was a span of 10 bases. The CDR3 DNA sequence: TGTGCCAGCAGTGAAGGGGTGACAATTGAAGCTTTCTTT. Translation gives CASSEGVTIEAFF.

The chain's CDR3 is CSASDIRGTAYEQYF. The CDR3 DNA follows: TGCAGTGCTAGTGATATCAGGGGAACGGCCTACGAGCAGTACTTC. This chain uses TRBV20-1 with TRBJ2-7, with D tentatively TRBD1 (6 bases). This CDR3 comprises 15 residues. V gave up 3 bases and J gave up 2 bases, with 17 bases separating them. In germline, CDR1 is DFQATT, CDR2 SNEGSKA (reference sequence).

Ten or more counts support this clonotype. V is TRBV2 and J is TRBJ2-7; no clear D gene. The CDR3 extends over 13 amino acids. Trimming cost V 6 bases and J 3 bases, with 12 bases left between them. CDR1 is SNHLY and CDR2 is FYNNEI in the germline V gene. The CDR3 here is CASRLTASYEQYF. The CDR3 region has the DNA TGTGCCAGCAGGCTAACCGCCAGCTACGAGCAGTACTTC.

Turning to this clonotype: It may be a read error: a sequence one base away is much more abundant. The rearrangement links TRBV29-1 to TRBJ2-7; D gene ambiguous. Germline V gives CDR1 SQVTM, CDR2 ANQGSEA. The ends were cut back, 4 bases at V and 4 bases at J, with 14 bases in the middle. The CDR3 consists of 13 residues. The CDR3 protein is CSVGVGFGYEQYF. CDR3 nucleotide sequence: TGCAGCGTTGGAGTGGGCTTTGGATACGAGCAGTACTTC.

V and J are TRBV11-2 and TRBJ1-5; TRBD1 is a possible D gene (6 bases). CDR1 SGHAT and CDR2 FQNNGV come from the germline V gene. The CDR3 covers 12 residues. The germline V and J ends were trimmed by 8 bases and 3 bases, with 8 bases remaining between them. The CDR3 protein is CASQGNNQPQHF. The CDR3 DNA reads as TGTGCCAGCCAGGGGAACAATCAGCCCCAGCATTTT.

This clonotype appeared once. A much larger clone differs from this one at a single base, so this may be a read error. This chain connects TRBV7-2 to TRBJ1-1, with D unclear. The germline gives CDR1 SGHTA, CDR2 FQGNSA. V gave up 1 base and J gave up 0 bases, with 6 bases separating them. The CDR3 covers 14 residues. The CDR3 DNA is TGTGCCAGCAGCTTAGTTCCAGTGAACACTGAAGCTTTCTTT. It is translated as CASSLVPVNTEAFF.

V and J are TRBV20-1 and TRBJ1-4, with 7 bases that match TRBD1. The CDR3 runs 15 residues. Germline CDR1 DFQATT, CDR2 SNEGSKA (reference sequence). V shed 4 bases and J 8 bases; nucleotides not matched to a gene: 13. CDR3 sequence: CSANLLDRVKEKLFF. CDR3 DNA: TGCAGTGCTAACTTACTTGACAGGGTGAAAGAAAAACTGTTTTTT.

CDR3 nucleotide sequence: TGTGCCAGCTCACAGGGACAGGTCCTTTACGAGCAGTACTTC. Protein product: CASSQGQVLYEQYF. J is TRBJ2-7 and V is TRBV6-1, with 8 bases matching TRBD1. CDR1 and CDR2 (germline): MNHNS, SASEGT. V gave up 8 bases and J gave up 4 bases; unmatched junction bases: 10. This CDR3 has 14 residues.

This clonotype was seen only a few times. V and J are TRBV7-9 and TRBJ1-5, with TRBD1 identical over 7 bases. Unmatched junction bases numbered 12, after V lost 5 bases and J lost 11 bases. The CDR3 totals 14 residues. Germline V gene data show CDR1 as SEHNR and CDR2 as FQNEAQ (reference sequence). The CDR3 spells CASSPGGLGQSQHF. The CDR3, as DNA: TGTGCCAGCAGCCCAGGGGGGTTGGGGCAGTCCCAGCATTTT.

The chain uses TRBV20-1 and TRBJ2-7; the match to TRBD1 covers 7 bases. This CDR3 spans 13 amino acids. V lost 4 bases, J lost 2 bases, and 5 bases stayed unmatched. Germline V lookup: CDR1 DFQATT, CDR2 SNEGSKA (reference sequence). The CDR3 sequence: CSAIRDSAYEQYV. The CDR3 DNA sequence: TGCAGTGCTATCCGGGACAGCGCCTACGAGCAGTACGTC.

This clonotype was found a few times. V usage is TRBV12-3 or TRBV12-4 and J usage is TRBJ2-7, with D possibly being TRBD1 or TRBD2 (5 bases each). This CDR3 contains 14 residues. V lost 2 bases and J lost 6, with 14 bases in between. DNA of the CDR3: TGTGCCAGCAGTTTAAGAGAGGGGTTGGCCGAGCAGTACTTC. This codes for CASSLREGLAEQYF.

The chain couples TRBV6-1 to TRBJ1-1; D is unclear. Trimming shortened V by 3 bases and J by 5 bases, and 16 bases separated the two germline ends. CDR3 length: 15 amino acids. The V gene's germline CDR1 is MNHNS and CDR2 SASEGT. The CDR3 loop reads CASSEAGRGRTEAFF. The CDR3 DNA reads TGTGCCAGCAGTGAGGCCGGACGTGGGAGGACTGAAGCTTTCTTT.

The table lists this clonotype with many counts. The V call is TRBV2, the J call TRBJ2-5, with 11 bases fitting TRBD1. CDR1 and CDR2 (germline): SNHLY, FYNNEI. V shed 1 base, J shed 5 bases, and the junction held 3 bases outside the gene matches. The CDR3 contains 15 residues. The CDR3 is CASSEGTGGGETQYF. In nucleotides, the CDR3 is TGTGCCAGCAGTGAAGGGACAGGGGGCGGGGAGACCCAGTACTTC.

This clonotype was detected a few times. The CDR3 nucleotides read TGCGCCAGCAAGGATAGCGGGAGGGGAGGCACAGATACGCAGTATTTT. Its protein is CASKDSGRGGTDTQYF. The chain employs TRBV10-2 and TRBJ2-3, with 11 nucleotides matching TRBD2. CDR1 and CDR2 from the germline V gene are WSHSY and SAAADI. After removal of 7 bases from V and 1 base from J, the junction contained 7 bases not matched to a gene. This CDR3 region has 16 residues.

This clonotype was detected a few times. The genes are TRBV20-1 and TRBJ1-1; D may be TRBD1 (6 bases). V was trimmed by 1 base and J by 6 bases, leaving 15 bases between them. CDR1 is DFQATT, CDR2 SNEGSKA, per germline (reference sequence). The CDR3 extends over 14 amino acids. This CDR3 is CSARGLTGNPEAFF. CDR3 in DNA: TGCAGTGCTAGAGGGTTGACAGGAAACCCTGAAGCTTTCTTT.

As to this clonotype: A single base separates this from a much larger clone, so it may be a read error. This chain uses TRBV10-3 with TRBJ1-4; maybe TRBD1 (5 bases). This CDR3 has 13 amino acids. CDR1 ENHRY and CDR2 SYGVKD come from the germline V gene. CDR3 DNA: TGTGCCAGCAGTTACTCTAAACAGGCAAAACTGTTTTTT. Translated, it gives CASSYSKQAKLFF.